Reported below is one T cell receptor (beta chain). What it recognizes is unknown. These data are taken from a study of blood T cells in healthy people across ages. The use of a sample-barcoded 5' primer and a J-beta primer mix characterized a second PCR of roughly 6 to 11 cycles. TCRdb reanalysed the 5' RACE reads using MiXCR and keeps one entry per CDR3 protein. The sample yields some 1.7 million distinct CDR3 sequences, roughly 28% seen once. From germline, CDR1 is SGHRS and CDR2 YFSETQ. The V and J ends lost 0 bases and 1 base respectively, with 16 bases between them. This CDR3 is built from 17 residues. Extracted total RNA amounted to at least 5.5 micrograms for each sample. Study-level points and caveats: Whereas aged donors had fewer naive CD4+ cells, long-lived donors had more of them and higher diversity.

This clonotype originated in a woman between 25 and 40 years old in good health. Sequencing input: blood. This chain links TRBV5-1 with TRBJ1-2; D gene ambiguous. The CDR3 protein is CASSLADVGRYNYGYTF. In DNA form, the CDR3 reads TGCGCCAGCAGCTTGGCCGACGTGGGCCGCTATAACTATGGCTACACCTTC.